One sample yielded the 4 T cell receptor beta chains listed below, sequenced in a study of blood T cell repertoires in COVID-19. The method was immunoSEQ multiplex PCR; TCRdb's version includes in-frame clones alone and lacks a portion of them. The sample has fewer than 250,000 clones, 83% seen once; the top ten hold 2% to 3%. Sequencing was done on a sample of peripheral blood. The receptors shown here come from a woman aged 35 to 49 with active or convalescent COVID-19.

The chain has TRBV7-2 and TRBJ1-6, with 9 bases fitting TRBD1. The CDR3 is 16 amino acids. In germline, CDR1 is SGHTA, CDR2 FQGNSA. V was clipped by 5 bases and J by 7 bases; unmatched bases: 9. This CDR3 reads CASSERTGAWNSPLHF. The CDR3 DNA sequence: TGTGCCAGCAGCGAAAGGACAGGGGCTTGGAATTCACCCCTCCACTTT.

The chain couples TRBV5-4 to TRBJ1-3, with 10 bases identical to TRBD1. This CDR3 region has 16 residues. The germline V gene has CDR1 SGHNT and CDR2 YYREEE (reference sequence). Losses at the gene ends were 3 bases for V and 5 bases for J; bases not matched to a gene: 8. CDR3 residues: CASSSRTGGTRNTIYF. The CDR3 DNA is TGTGCCAGCAGCTCGCGGACAGGGGGGACAAGAAACACCATATATTTT. The entire variable domain, with the rest obtained from reference TRBV5-4 and TRBJ1-3, is as follows: ETGVTQSPTHLIKTRGQQVTLRCSSQSGHNTVSWYQQALGQGPQFIFQYYREEENGRGNFPPRFSGLQFPNYSSELNVNALELDDSALYLCASSSRTGGTRNTIYFGEGSWLTVV.

V is TRBV12-2 and J is TRBJ2-5; the table's TRBD2 call for D was not verified on the DNA. TRBV12-2 is designated a pseudogene. The CDR3 is 19 amino acids. The CDR3: CASRLEGRLAGGCQETQYF. The CDR3 region has the DNA TGTGCAAGTCGCTTAGAGGGGCGACTAGCGGGAGGGTGTCAAGAGACCCAGTACTTC.

This chain links TRBV11-3 with TRBJ1-1; 7 bases line up with TRBD1. Germline-derived CDR1 and CDR2 are SGHNT and YENEEA. This CDR3 spans 15 amino acids. Trimming cost V 3 bases and J 1 base; bases outside gene matches: 5. CDR3 in amino acids: CASSFRQGRNTEAFF. CDR3 in DNA: TGTGCCAGCAGCTTTCGACAGGGCCGGAACACTGAAGCTTTCTTT.